These T cell receptor beta chains were read from a single sample in a study of blood T cell repertoires in COVID-19. Produced via immunoSEQ multiplex PCR; TCRdb's table is partial and in-frame only. This repertoire shows some 180,000 clones, approximately 84% found once; its top ten account for roughly 10%. Sequencing was done on a sample of peripheral blood. The receptor source for this set is a man between 65 and 79 years old with active or convalescent COVID-19. CDR3s include the opening cysteine and the closing phenylalanine or tryptophan. D genes are given only for firm matches. The size entry is marked missing in some rows and otherwise reads once, few, many or a size class.

J | D | size | V | DNA | CDR3
TRBJ2-5 | NA | NA | TRBV5-4 | TGTGCCAGCAGGACGGGACAAGAGACCCAGTACTTC | CASRTGQETQYF
TRBJ2-1 | NA | NA | TRBV19 | TGTGCCGCCAGCCGCCACGGGGCGGGATCCTACAATGAGCAGTTCTTC | CAASRHGAGSYNEQFF
TRBJ2-1 | TRBD2 | NA | TRBV27 | TGTGCCAGCAGTCCTAGCGGGAGGGCTGACAATGAGCAGTTCTTC | CASSPSGRADNEQFF
TRBJ2-1 | NA | NA | TRBV6-2/TRBV6-3 | TGTGCCAGCAGTACCTTGACGGTAGCAAATCCGTTCTTC | CASSTLTVANPFF
TRBJ2-5 | TRBD1 | once | TRBV2 | TGTGCCAGCATCGGGACAGATCAAGAGACCCAGTACTTC | CASIGTDQETQYF
TRBJ2-5 | NA | NA | TRBV5-8 | TGTGCCAGCAGGAAGGGGGGGACCGGGACTCCCCACCTAGCCAAAGAGACCCAGTACTTC | CASRKGGTGTPHLAKETQYF
TRBJ2-2 | TRBD2 | NA | TRBV7-3 | TGTGCCAGCAGCGCAACTAGCGGTGGCGGAACCGGGGAGCTGTTTTTT | CASSATSGGGTGELFF
TRBJ1-5 | NA | NA | TRBV27 | TGTGCCAGCAGTTTAGGAGGGGGAGGGCAGCCCCAGCATTTT | CASSLGGGGQPQHF
TRBJ1-4 | NA | NA | TRBV4-1 | TGCGCCAGCAGCCCCGGTAGGGGTATTAATGAAAAACTGTTTTTT | CASSPGRGINEKLFF
TRBJ1-1 | TRBD1 | NA | TRBV5-1 | TGCGCCAGCAGCTTGGGACAGGGAGAGGACACTGAAGCTTTCTTT | CASSLGQGEDTEAFF
TRBJ2-1 | NA | NA | TRBV5-1 | TGCGCCAGCAGCTTGCTAGCGACGGGCAATGAGCAGTTCTTC | CASSLLATGNEQFF
TRBJ1-5 | NA | NA | TRBV9 | TGTGCCAGCAGCGGCCTGGGGCAAGATCAGCCCCAGCATTTT | CASSGLGQDQPQHF
TRBJ1-5 | NA | once | TRBV19 | TGTGCCAGTAGTTGGAGGGAAAAGCACACAGCGGGAGATCAGCCCCAGCATTTT | CASSWREKHTAGDQPQHF
TRBJ2-1 | NA | once | TRBV7-6 | TGTGCCAGCTCAGGAGGGGGGCGGGAGCTGTACAATGAGCAGTTCTTC | CASSGGGRELYNEQFF
TRBJ2-7 | NA | NA | TRBV15 | TGTGCCACCAGCAGAGACGGTACCTACGAGCAGTACTTC | CATSRDGTYEQYF
TRBJ1-1 | NA | NA | TRBV27 | TGTGCCAGCAGTTTATGGCCGGCCAGGGATCGTTATACTGAAGCTTTCTTT | CASSLWPARDRYTEAFF
TRBJ2-3 | TRBD2 | NA | TRBV7-2 | TGTGCCAGCAGCTTACAGGCGGGGGTCACAGATACGCAGTATTTT | CASSLQAGVTDTQYF
TRBJ1-5 | NA | NA | TRBV11-2 | TGTGCCAGCAGCTTAGATCTTAATCAGCCCCAGCATTTT | CASSLDLNQPQHF
TRBJ1-1 | NA | NA | TRBV6-2/TRBV6-3 | TGTGCCAGCAGTCCGACAGGTTTGAACACTGAAGCTTTCTTT | CASSPTGLNTEAFF
TRBJ2-3 | TRBD2 | NA | TRBV4-2 | TGTGCCAGCAGCCAAGATCCCGCCGCTAGCGGGAGGACAGATACGCAGTATTTT | CASSQDPAASGRTDTQYF
TRBJ1-1 | TRBD1 | NA | TRBV5-4 | TGTGCCAGCAGCTTGGGGGGGCACAGGGGGAAGACTGAAGCTTTCTTT | CASSLGGHRGKTEAFF
TRBJ1-2 | NA | once | TRBV12-3/TRBV12-4 | TGTGCCAGCAGTTCTCAGGGGTATGGCTACACCTTC | CASSSQGYGYTF
TRBJ2-3 | TRBD2 | NA | TRBV24-1 | TGTGCCACCTCGGGGAGCGGGGGGGATACGCAGTATTTT | CATSGSGGDTQYF
TRBJ2-6 | NA | NA | TRBV19 | TGTGCCAGTAGCTTGAGGGTCTCTGGGGCCAACGTCCTGACTTTC | CASSLRVSGANVLTF
TRBJ1-1 | NA | NA | TRBV28 | TGTGCCAGCAGTTCGCATGAACAGGGCGGGAACACTGAAGCTTTCTTT | CASSSHEQGGNTEAFF
TRBJ1-3 | NA | NA | TRBV7-2 | TGTGCCAGCAGCACCGGGGGGGGCTCTGGAAACACCATATATTTT | CASSTGGGSGNTIYF
TRBJ1-1 | TRBD1 | NA | TRBV7-9 | TGTGCCAGCAGCCCCCGGACAGGGAGAGAGACTGAAGCTTTCTTT | CASSPRTGRETEAFF
TRBJ2-7 | NA | NA | TRBV7-9 | TGTGCCAGCAGCTTAGCGGCGGCTACCCGTATAGGGCAGTACTTC | CASSLAAATRIGQYF